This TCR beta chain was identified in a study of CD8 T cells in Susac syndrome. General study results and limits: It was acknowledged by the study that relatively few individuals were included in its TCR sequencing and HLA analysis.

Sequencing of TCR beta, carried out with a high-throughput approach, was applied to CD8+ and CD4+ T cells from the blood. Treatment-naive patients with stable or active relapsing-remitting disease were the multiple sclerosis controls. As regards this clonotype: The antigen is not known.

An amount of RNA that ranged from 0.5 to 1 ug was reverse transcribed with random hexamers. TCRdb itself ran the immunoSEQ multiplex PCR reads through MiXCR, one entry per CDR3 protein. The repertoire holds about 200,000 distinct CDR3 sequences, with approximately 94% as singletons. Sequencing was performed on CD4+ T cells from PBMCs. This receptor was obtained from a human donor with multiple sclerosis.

In DNA form, the CDR3 reads TGTGCCAGCAGCCGCGCCAGACATTCACCCCTCCACTTT. Translated, it gives CASSRARHSPLHF. The V and J genes are TRBV3-1 and TRBJ1-6, with unresolved D. This CDR3 spans 13 amino acids. V was trimmed by 4 bases and J by 8 bases, leaving 9 bases between them. Germline CDR1 and CDR2: LGHDT and YNNKEL (reference sequence). Full variable domain (missing parts from reference TRBV3-1 and TRBJ1-6): DTAVSQTPKYLVTQMGNDKSIKCEQNLGHDTMYWYKQDSKKFLKIMFSYNNKELIINETVPNRFSPKSPDKAHLNLHINSLELGDSAVYFCASSRARHSPLHFGNGTRLTVT.